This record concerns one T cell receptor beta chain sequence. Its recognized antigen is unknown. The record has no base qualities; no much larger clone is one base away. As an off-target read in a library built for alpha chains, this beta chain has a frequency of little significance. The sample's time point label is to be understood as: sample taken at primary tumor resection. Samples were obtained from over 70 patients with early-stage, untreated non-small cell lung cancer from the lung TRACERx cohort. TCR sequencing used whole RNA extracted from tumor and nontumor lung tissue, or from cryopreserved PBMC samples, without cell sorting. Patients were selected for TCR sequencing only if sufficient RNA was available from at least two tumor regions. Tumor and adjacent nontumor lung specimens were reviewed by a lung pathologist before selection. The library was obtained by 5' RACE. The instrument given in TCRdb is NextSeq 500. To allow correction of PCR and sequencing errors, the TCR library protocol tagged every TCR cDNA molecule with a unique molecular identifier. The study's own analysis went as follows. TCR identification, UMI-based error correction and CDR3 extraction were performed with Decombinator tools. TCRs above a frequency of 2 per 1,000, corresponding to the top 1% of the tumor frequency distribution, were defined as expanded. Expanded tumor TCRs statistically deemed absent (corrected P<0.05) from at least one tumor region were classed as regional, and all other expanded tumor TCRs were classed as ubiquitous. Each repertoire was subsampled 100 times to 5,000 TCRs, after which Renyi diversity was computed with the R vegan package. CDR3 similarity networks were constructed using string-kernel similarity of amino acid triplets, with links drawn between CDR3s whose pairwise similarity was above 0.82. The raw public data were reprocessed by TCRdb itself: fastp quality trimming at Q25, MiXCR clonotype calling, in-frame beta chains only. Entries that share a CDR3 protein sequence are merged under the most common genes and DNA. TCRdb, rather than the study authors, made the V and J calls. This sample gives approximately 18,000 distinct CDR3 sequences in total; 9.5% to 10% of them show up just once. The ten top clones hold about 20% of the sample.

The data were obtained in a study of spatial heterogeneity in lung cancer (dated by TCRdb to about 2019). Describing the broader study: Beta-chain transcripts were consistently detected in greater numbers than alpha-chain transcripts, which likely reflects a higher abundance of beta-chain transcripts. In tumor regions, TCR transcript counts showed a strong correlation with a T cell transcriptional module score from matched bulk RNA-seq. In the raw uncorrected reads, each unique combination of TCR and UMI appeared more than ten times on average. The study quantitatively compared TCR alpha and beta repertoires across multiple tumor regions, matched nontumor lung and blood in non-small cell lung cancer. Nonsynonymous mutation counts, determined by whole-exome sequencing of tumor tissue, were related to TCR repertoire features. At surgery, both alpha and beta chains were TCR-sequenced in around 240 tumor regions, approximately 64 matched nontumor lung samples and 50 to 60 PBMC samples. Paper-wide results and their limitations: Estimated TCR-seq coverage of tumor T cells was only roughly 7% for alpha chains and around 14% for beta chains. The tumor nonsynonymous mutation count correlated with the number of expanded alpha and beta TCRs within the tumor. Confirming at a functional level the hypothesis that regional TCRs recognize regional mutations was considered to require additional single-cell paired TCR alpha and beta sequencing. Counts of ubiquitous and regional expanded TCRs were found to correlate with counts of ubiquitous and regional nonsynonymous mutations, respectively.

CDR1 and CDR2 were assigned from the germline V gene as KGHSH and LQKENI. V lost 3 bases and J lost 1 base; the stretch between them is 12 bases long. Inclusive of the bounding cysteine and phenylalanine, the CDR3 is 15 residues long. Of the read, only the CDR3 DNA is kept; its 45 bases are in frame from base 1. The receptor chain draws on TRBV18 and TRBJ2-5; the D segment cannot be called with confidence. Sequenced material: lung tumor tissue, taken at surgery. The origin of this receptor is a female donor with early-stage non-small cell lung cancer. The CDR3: CASSPSERTQETQYF. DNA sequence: TGTGCCAGCTCACCTTCTGAGAGGACCCAAGAGACCCAGTACTTC.